Presented here are 7 T cell receptor beta chains from one specimen sequenced in a study of CD8+ T cells in alopecia areata. Treatment noted: oral pan-JAK inhibitor, 5-10 mg twice daily. Following extraction, RNA underwent reverse transcription to cDNA, which served as the sequencing template. Method: immunoSEQ multiplex PCR; TCRdb's copy keeps in-frame clones and lacks some. The repertoire holds around 100,000 clones, just under 60% seen once, with about a sixth in the top ten. The sample here was CD8+ T cells sorted from blood, taken at roughly week 55, from a patient treated with tofacitinib. These TCRs come from a human donor with alopecia areata.

The V gene is TRBV7-9, the J gene TRBJ1-5; D is uncertain. The V end was cut by 0 bases, the J end by 6 bases, with 6 bases between. The CDR3 runs to 13 residues. CDR1 and CDR2 (germline): SEHNR, FQNEAQ (reference sequence). The CDR3 nucleotides read TGTGCCAGCAGCTTAGCAAGCGGTCAGCCCCAGCATTTT. The encoded protein is CASSLASGQPQHF.

V gene TRBV5-6 combines with J gene TRBJ2-3; D may be TRBD2 (5 bases). The CDR3 length is 14 residues. From germline, CDR1 is SGHDT and CDR2 YYEEEE. V lost 2 bases and J lost 3, with 10 bases in between. The CDR3 DNA reads as TGTGCCAGCAGCTTATTAGCGAAGACAGATACGCAGTATTTT. It encodes CASSLLAKTDTQYF.

The table lists this clone with a few counts. This rearrangement joins TRBV6-6 to TRBJ2-5; a weak D match, TRBD2 (5 bases). CDR3 size: 14 residues. V lost 0 bases, J lost 2 bases, and 7 bases lay in between. Germline CDR1 MNHNY, CDR2 SVGAGI (reference sequence). CDR3 loop: CASSYSRGQETQYF. In DNA form, the CDR3 reads TGTGCCAGCAGTTACTCCCGCGGGCAAGAGACCCAGTACTTC.

The rearrangement joins TRBV6-5 to TRBJ2-3, with D perhaps TRBD1 (5 bases). Germline values: CDR1 MNHEY, CDR2 SVGAGI. This CDR3 is 16 amino acids long. Trimming took 2 bases from V and 1 from J, leaving 13 bases between them. CDR3 residues: CASSYDQGGGTDTQYF. The DNA for the CDR3 is TGTGCCAGCAGTTACGACCAGGGTGGTGGCACAGATACGCAGTATTTT.

The chain links TRBV5-1 to TRBJ2-3; D unresolved. Trimming stripped 4 bases from V and 5 bases from J, with 8 bases between. In germline, CDR1 is SGHRS, CDR2 YFSETQ. CDR3 length: 12 residues. Here the CDR3 reads CASSPLRDTQYF. The CDR3 coding sequence is TGCGCCAGCAGCCCTCTGAGAGATACGCAGTATTTT.

This sequence joins TRBV6-5 and TRBJ1-1, with D hard to call. The CDR3 totals 14 residues. Germline CDR1 MNHEY, CDR2 SVGAGI. V lost 4 bases, J lost 1 base, and 10 bases lay in between. The CDR3 region is CASSLYSPNTEAFF. The CDR3 bases are TGTGCCAGCAGTTTGTACAGCCCGAACACTGAAGCTTTCTTT.

This clone appeared a single time. The chain employs TRBV11-3 and TRBJ2-7, with D possibly being TRBD2 (5 bases). Germline V lookup: CDR1 SGHNT, CDR2 YENEEA. This CDR3 is 13 amino acids long. With 5 bases removed from V and 3 bases from J, the gap between germline ends came to 11 bases. The CDR3 reads CASSDARGYEQYF. CDR3 coding DNA: TGTGCCAGCAGCGACGCACGGGGCTACGAGCAGTACTTC.